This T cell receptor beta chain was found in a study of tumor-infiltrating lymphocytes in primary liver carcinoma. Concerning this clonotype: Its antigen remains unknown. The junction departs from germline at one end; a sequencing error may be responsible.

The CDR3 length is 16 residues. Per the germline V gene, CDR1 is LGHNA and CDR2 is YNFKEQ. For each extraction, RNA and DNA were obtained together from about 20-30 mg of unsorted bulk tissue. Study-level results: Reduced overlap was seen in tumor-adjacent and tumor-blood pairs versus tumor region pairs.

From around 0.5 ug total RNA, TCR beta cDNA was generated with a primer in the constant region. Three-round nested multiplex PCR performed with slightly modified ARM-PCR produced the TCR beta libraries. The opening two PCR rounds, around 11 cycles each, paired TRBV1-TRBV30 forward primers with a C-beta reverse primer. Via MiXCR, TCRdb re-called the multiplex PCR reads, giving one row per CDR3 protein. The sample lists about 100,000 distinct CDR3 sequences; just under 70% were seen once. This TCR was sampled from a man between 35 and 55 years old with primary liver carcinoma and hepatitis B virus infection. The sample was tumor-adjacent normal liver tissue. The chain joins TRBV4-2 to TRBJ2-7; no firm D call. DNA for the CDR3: TGTGCCAGCAGCCAAGGAAGTGATACCGAGATGTACGGGCAGTGCTTC. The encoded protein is CASSQGSDTEMYGQCF.